This TCR beta chain is from a study of CD8 T cells in ankylosing spondylitis. General study points: Enrichment of disease-linked clones was reportedly significant in matched ankylosing spondylitis synovial fluid.

TCRdb reanalysed the 5' RACE reads using MiXCR and keeps one entry per CDR3 protein. The sample records about 320,000 distinct CDR3 sequences, approximately 10% being singletons. The V end lost 6 bases, the J end lost 1 base, and 10 bases lay between the germline ends. Germline CDR1 and CDR2: MNHEY and SMNVEV (reference sequence). The CDR3 consists of 13 residues. Turning to this clonotype: What it binds is unknown.

V usage is TRBV27 and J usage is TRBJ2-7, with D possibly being TRBD1 (5 bases). The sequenced material came from blood, either unsorted or a sorted T cell fraction (not recorded which). The source is a female donor with ankylosing spondylitis or in good health (not recorded which). The CDR3 nucleotides read TGTGCCAGCAGAACTGACAGATCCTACGAGCAGTACTTC. Translated, it gives CASRTDRSYEQYF.